This is a list of T cell receptor beta chains from one sample in a study of blood T cells in healthy people across ages. MiXCR, applied by TCRdb to the 5' RACE reads, yields one record per CDR3 protein. The table has 800,000 to 900,000 distinct CDR3 sequences, 62% seen once. The sequencing sample was made of blood. Receptor source: a man aged 25-45 years in good health. The CDR3 runs from the conserved cysteine through the conserved F or W. The D gene is left open where the match is weak. Size values are once, few and many counts, or a class for expanded clones, and some rows have none.

d_gene,j_gene,abundance,v_gene,CDR3aa,CDR3nt
TRBD1,TRBJ1-2,few,TRBV12-3/TRBV12-4,CASGGQVDLNGYTF,TGTGCCAGCGGGGGACAGGTGGACTTGAATGGCTACACCTTC
NA,TRBJ1-6,few,TRBV6-6,CASITQRGGGNSPLHF,TGTGCCAGCATTACACAGAGGGGGGGTGGTAATTCACCCCTCCACTTT
NA,TRBJ2-7,NA,TRBV7-2,CVSSLDGQYYEQYF,TGTGTCAGCAGCTTAGATGGACAGTACTACGAGCAGTACTTC
NA,TRBJ2-5,NA,TRBV7-2,CASSLVVWAQTQETQYF,TGTGCCAGCAGCTTAGTTGTCTGGGCGCAGACGCAAGAGACCCAGTACTTC
NA,TRBJ2-3,few,TRBV4-3,CASSQVTGYSTDTQYF,TGCGCCAGCAGCCAGGTTACCGGGTACAGCACTGATACGCAGTATTTT
TRBD1,TRBJ1-1,NA,TRBV12-3/TRBV12-4,CASSQGQDLEAFF,TGTGCCAGCAGCCAGGGACAGGACCTTGAAGCTTTCTTT
TRBD1,TRBJ2-1,NA,TRBV12-3/TRBV12-4,CASSPLQGASEQFF,TGTGCCAGCAGTCCTTTACAGGGGGCGTCTGAGCAGTTCTTC
NA,TRBJ2-7,NA,TRBV2,CASSTYVEQYF,TGTGCCAGCAGTACCTACGTCGAGCAGTACTTC
TRBD2,TRBJ2-2,NA,TRBV7-2,CASSSGLGDTGELFF,TGTGCCAGCAGCTCGGGACTAGGGGACACCGGGGAGCTGTTTTTT
TRBD2,TRBJ2-5,few,TRBV10-3,CAISVSGGTETQYF,TGTGCCATCAGTGTGAGCGGGGGTACAGAGACCCAGTACTTC
NA,TRBJ1-2,NA,TRBV15,CATSRDVRVSYGYTF,TGTGCCACCAGCAGAGATGTCAGGGTGAGCTATGGCTACACCTTC
TRBD1,TRBJ2-5,few,TRBV29-1,CSVEVTGGRSETQYF,TGCAGCGTTGAAGTGACAGGGGGAAGGTCTGAGACCCAGTACTTC
TRBD2,TRBJ2-5,few,TRBV29-1,CSVGLAGTSQGETQYF,TGCAGCGTTGGGCTAGCGGGGACCTCACAGGGAGAGACCCAGTACTTC
TRBD2,TRBJ2-3,once,TRBV12-3/TRBV12-4,CASRHRAGTDTQYF,TGTGCCAGCAGGCACAGAGCGGGGACAGATACGCAGTATTTT
NA,TRBJ1-2,NA,TRBV30,CAFGSLGSWRSYGYTF,TGTGCCTTTGGATCTTTGGGCTCATGGCGCTCCTATGGCTACACCTTC
TRBD1,TRBJ2-7,NA,TRBV20-1,CSARDHGTADYEQYF,TGCAGTGCTAGAGATCACGGGACAGCTGACTACGAGCAGTACTTC
TRBD1,TRBJ1-2,NA,TRBV6-7,CASSTRTGGYGYTF,TGTGCCAGCAGCACCAGGACAGGGGGGTATGGCTACACCTTC
TRBD2,TRBJ2-5,NA,TRBV4-1,CASSQLAGGDQETQYF,TGCGCCAGCAGCCAACTAGCGGGGGGGGACCAAGAGACCCAGTACTTC
TRBD2,TRBJ2-7,once,TRBV20-1,CSAFLTSGSEQYF,TGCAGTGCTTTCCTGACTAGCGGAAGCGAGCAGTACTTC
NA,TRBJ1-2,NA,TRBV29-1,CSVEGHSYTF,TGCAGCGTTGAAGGCCATAGCTACACCTTC
TRBD2,TRBJ2-1,few,TRBV12-3/TRBV12-4,CASSLASGDNEQFF,TGTGCCAGCAGTTTAGCCAGCGGGGACAATGAGCAGTTCTTC
NA,TRBJ2-5,few,TRBV4-3,CASSQLQRETQYF,TGCGCCAGCAGCCAACTCCAGAGGGAGACCCAGTACTTC
NA,TRBJ1-1,NA,TRBV6-6,CATTRSGTEAFF,TGTGCCACCACAAGGTCTGGGACTGAAGCTTTCTTT
NA,TRBJ1-1,NA,TRBV4-3,CASSQVLVTEAFF,TGCGCCAGCAGCCAAGTCTTGGTCACTGAAGCTTTCTTT
NA,TRBJ2-1,NA,TRBV4-2,CASSQVGRYNEQFF,TGTGCCAGCAGCCAAGTCGGCAGGTACAATGAGCAGTTCTTC
NA,TRBJ2-6,few,TRBV24-1,CAASGTTGANVLTF,TGTGCCGCCTCCGGGACAACAGGGGCCAACGTCCTGACTTTC
NA,TRBJ2-5,NA,TRBV6-5,CASRPDRLGETQYF,TGTGCCAGCAGACCCGACAGGCTAGGGGAGACCCAGTACTTC
TRBD2,TRBJ2-1,NA,TRBV20-1,CSASSPGGQTYEQFF,TGCAGTGCTAGCAGCCCGGGGGGGCAGACGTATGAGCAGTTCTTC
NA,TRBJ2-5,NA,TRBV6-1,CASRATDEETQYF,TGTGCCAGCAGGGCGACAGACGAAGAGACCCAGTACTTC
NA,TRBJ1-4,NA,TRBV9,CASSVGVMTEKLFF,TGTGCCAGCAGCGTAGGGGTCATGACTGAAAAACTGTTTTTT
NA,TRBJ2-3,few,TRBV6-4,CASSDSMGLPTDTQYF,TGTGCCAGCAGTGACTCGATGGGCCTACCCACAGATACGCAGTATTTT
TRBD1,TRBJ2-5,NA,TRBV10-3,CAISLQGFQETQYF,TGTGCCATCAGCCTACAGGGGTTCCAAGAGACCCAGTACTTC
NA,TRBJ2-7,NA,TRBV4-3,CASSQEWTALYEQYF,TGCGCCAGCAGCCAAGAATGGACAGCACTCTACGAGCAGTACTTC
NA,TRBJ1-4,NA,TRBV18,CASSPSGEEKLFF,TGTGCCAGCTCACCCTCTGGGGAGGAAAAACTGTTTTTT
NA,TRBJ2-5,few,TRBV15,CATSRDIETQYF,TGTGCCACCAGCAGAGATATAGAGACCCAGTACTTC
TRBD1,TRBJ2-1,NA,TRBV29-1,CSVGQYEQFF,TGCAGCGTGGGACAGTATGAGCAGTTCTTC
NA,TRBJ2-3,few,TRBV4-2,CASSQGARGDTQYF,TGTGCCAGCAGCCAAGGGGCGAGGGGAGATACGCAGTATTTT
NA,TRBJ2-3,NA,TRBV4-3,CASSQDERIQRPTDTQYF,TGCGCCAGCAGCCAAGATGAAAGGATCCAACGTCCCACAGATACGCAGTATTTT
NA,TRBJ2-1,few,TRBV3-1,CASSLESRGLGYNEQFF,TGTGCCAGCAGCCTAGAGTCACGGGGGCTGGGGTACAATGAGCAGTTCTTC
NA,TRBJ1-1,once,TRBV7-9,CASSPRGASEAFF,TGTGCCAGCAGCCCCCGGGGGGCATCTGAAGCTTTCTTT
NA,TRBJ2-1,NA,TRBV15,CATSRGRTLGEQFF,TGTGCCACCAGCAGAGGACGGACTCTAGGGGAGCAGTTCTTC
TRBD1,TRBJ2-6,NA,TRBV6-2/TRBV6-3,CASSYQGAAGANVLTF,TGTGCCAGCAGTTATCAGGGGGCTGCTGGGGCCAACGTCCTGACTTTC
TRBD2,TRBJ2-5,NA,TRBV20-1,CSAGHSGEETQYF,TGCAGTGCTGGTCATAGCGGGGAAGAGACCCAGTACTTC
NA,TRBJ2-1,NA,TRBV2,CASSNTNEQFF,TGTGCCAGCAGTAACACCAATGAGCAGTTCTTC
TRBD1,TRBJ2-3,NA,TRBV7-3,CASSARPDRATDTQYF,TGTGCCAGCAGCGCACGGCCCGACAGGGCAACGGATACGCAGTATTTT
NA,TRBJ2-7,NA,TRBV6-5,CASSYSKMTGPRYEQYF,TGTGCCAGCAGTTACTCGAAGATGACAGGACCCCGCTACGAGCAGTACTTC
TRBD1,TRBJ2-7,once,TRBV11-2,CASSTGQGGFYEQYF,TGTGCCAGCAGCACGGGACAGGGGGGGTTCTACGAGCAGTACTTC
TRBD1,TRBJ2-5,few,TRBV4-2,CASRPRGHETQYF,TGTGCCAGCAGGCCGAGGGGGCACGAGACCCAGTACTTC